A single sample gave rise to the 12 T cell receptor beta chains below, sequenced in a study of OX40 agonist ivuxolimab in advanced cancers. Method: immunoSEQ multiplex PCR; TCRdb's copy keeps in-frame clones and lacks some. Among roughly 93,000 clones, about 90% were seen once, and the ten largest hold 0.45% to 0.55%. The source material was CD4+ or CD8+ T cells sorted from blood, sampled in a trial of the OX40 agonist ivuxolimab. All receptors derive from an adult with an advanced solid tumor such as melanoma, head and neck, liver or kidney cancer.

V is TRBV19 and J is TRBJ2-1, with TRBD2 as a possible D gene (6 bases). Trimming cost V 5 bases and J 0 bases, with 11 bases left between them. CDR1 is LNHDA and CDR2 is SQIVND in the germline V gene (reference sequence). The CDR3 consists of 15 residues. The CDR3 reads CASSPRGISYNEQFF. The CDR3 nucleotides are TGTGCCAGTAGTCCTCGCGGGATCTCCTACAATGAGCAGTTCTTC.

The rearrangement joins TRBV21-1 to TRBJ2-2; TRBD1, as called in the table, went unchecked against the DNA. TRBV21-1 is designated a pseudogene. The CDR3 consists of 14 residues. Written as DNA, the CDR3 is TGTGCCGGTCGACAGGCGGTGGGCACCGGGGAGCTGTTTTTT. It specifies CAGRQAVGTGELFF.

This clone has just a few counts. The chain uses TRBV29-1 and TRBJ1-2, with a weak D call TRBD1 (5 bases). Germline lookup yields CDR1 SQVTM and CDR2 ANQGSEA. The V and J ends lost 3 bases and 2 bases respectively, with 10 bases between them. This CDR3 is built from 13 residues. The CDR3: CSVEPQGNYGYTF. The CDR3 DNA sequence: TGCAGCGTTGAGCCTCAGGGAAACTATGGCTACACCTTC.

The rearrangement joins TRBV6-1 to TRBJ1-1, with no clear D. The CDR3 runs to 13 residues. V was cut by 6 bases and J by 2 bases, with 10 bases left in between. The V gene's germline CDR1 is MNHNS and CDR2 SASEGT. The CDR3 is CASRETVNTEAFF. CDR3 sequence (DNA): TGTGCCAGCAGAGAGACGGTTAACACTGAAGCTTTCTTT.

The gene calls are TRBV7-9 and TRBJ2-1; a possible D gene is TRBD2 (7 bases). The germline CDR1 and CDR2 sequences are SEHNR and FQNEAQ (reference sequence). V was pared by 5 bases and J by 10 bases, with 21 bases between. This CDR3 spans 15 amino acids. CDR3 DNA: TGTGCCAGCAGCCCTAGGGGGGAGGGCCTTCGAGAGCAGTTCTTC. Translation: CASSPRGEGLREQFF.

V usage is TRBV7-2 and J usage is TRBJ2-7; weak D call: TRBD2 (6 bases). The CDR3 loop spans 12 amino acids. Looked up from germline, CDR1 is SGHTA and CDR2 is FQGNSA. Trimming left V 5 bases short and J 6 bases short, with 11 bases between. The CDR3 spells CASSPDYPEQYF. The CDR3 region has the DNA TGTGCCAGCAGCCCGGACTATCCCGAGCAGTACTTC.

This clone occurred once. J is TRBJ1-4 and V is TRBV30; possible D gene TRBD1, 6 bases. Germline V gene sequence: CDR1 GTSNPN, CDR2 SVGIG (reference sequence). Trimming removed 0 bases from V and 0 bases from J, with 14 bases in between. The CDR3 spans 17 residues. For the CDR3, the DNA is TGTGCCTGGAGTGTAGCGGGGGCGGGTGCAACTAATGAAAAACTGTTTTTT. Translating it yields CAWSVAGAGATNEKLFF.

The gene calls are TRBV6-5 and TRBJ1-6, with D perhaps matching TRBD1 (6 bases). CDR3 length: 14 amino acids. V lost 6 bases and J 7 bases, leaving 13 bases between the germline ends. Germline V gene sequence: CDR1 MNHEY, CDR2 SVGAGI. In nucleotides, the CDR3 is TGTGCCAGCAGATCCGGGACAACCAATTCACCCCTCCACTTT. This gives the protein CASRSGTTNSPLHF.

This sequence joins TRBV5-5 and TRBJ1-5; possibly TRBD1 for D (6 bases). The CDR3 consists of 14 residues. Trimming pared 5 bases from V and 4 bases from J, leaving 13 bases between. The germline CDR1 and CDR2 sequences are SGHKS and YYEKEE (reference sequence). The DNA of the CDR3 is TGTGCCAGCAGTATCGGACAGCCGAATCAGCCCCAGCATTTT. Translated: CASSIGQPNQPQHF.

The chain carries TRBV5-4 and TRBJ1-1, with TRBD1 matching 7 bases. The CDR3 sequence is 14 residues long. Germline lookup yields CDR1 SGHNT and CDR2 YYREEE (reference sequence). Trimming took 4 bases from V and 2 from J; bases not matched to a gene: 5. In DNA form, the CDR3 reads TGTGCCAGCAGCGGCGGGACAGCTAACACTGAAGCTTTCTTT. It specifies CASSGGTANTEAFF. The entire variable domain, with the rest obtained from reference TRBV5-4 and TRBJ1-1, is as follows: ETGVTQSPTHLIKTRGQQVTLRCSSQSGHNTVSWYQQALGQGPQFIFQYYREEENGRGNFPPRFSGLQFPNYSSELNVNALELDDSALYLCASSGGTANTEAFFGQGTRLTVV.

The chain joins TRBV30 to TRBJ1-2; no clear D. Trimming shortened V by 4 bases and J by 3 bases, and 12 bases separated the two germline ends. In germline, CDR1 is GTSNPN, CDR2 SVGIG (reference sequence). This CDR3 has 13 amino acids. CDR3 coding DNA: TGTGCCTGGACCCGTAGGGAACACTATGGCTACACCTTC. Translated: CAWTRREHYGYTF.

This sequence joins TRBV30 and TRBJ1-6; no reliable D call. The V end lost 3 bases, the J end lost 10 bases, and 13 bases lay between the germline ends. There are 13 residues in the CDR3. Germline V lookup: CDR1 GTSNPN, CDR2 SVGIG (reference sequence). The CDR3 protein is CAWRQSAESPLHF. The CDR3 coding sequence is TGTGCCTGGAGACAGTCAGCTGAATCACCCCTCCACTTT.